This TCR beta chain was observed in a study of siplizumab effects on memory and regulatory T cells. As concerns this clone: The antigen is not known.

Germline V gene lookup returns CDR1 GTSNPN and CDR2 SVGIG (reference sequence). V gave up 8 bases and J gave up 3 bases; unmatched junction bases: 7. The CDR3 has 13 amino acids. Measured with immunoSEQ multiplex PCR; TCRdb has only the in-frame clones, and not every one. The data show about 100,000 clones, less than 95% seen once. Points from the study as a whole: Alloreactive sequences from unstimulated CD4+ memory cells fell significantly with siplizumab. Naive-or-memory phenotypes were unassignable for roughly 80-97% of proliferating CD4+ or CD8+ clones. Naive T cells appeared more varied than memory cells and looked like key alloresponse contributors.

Sequencing was carried out using non-Treg CD4+ T cells sorted from blood. The V gene is TRBV30, the J gene TRBJ2-1, with 7 bases fitting TRBD2. This receptor was taken from a human donor in good health. CDR3 sequence reads: CALGRENYNEQFF. CDR3 DNA: TGTGCCCTGGGGCGGGAGAACTACAATGAGCAGTTCTTC.